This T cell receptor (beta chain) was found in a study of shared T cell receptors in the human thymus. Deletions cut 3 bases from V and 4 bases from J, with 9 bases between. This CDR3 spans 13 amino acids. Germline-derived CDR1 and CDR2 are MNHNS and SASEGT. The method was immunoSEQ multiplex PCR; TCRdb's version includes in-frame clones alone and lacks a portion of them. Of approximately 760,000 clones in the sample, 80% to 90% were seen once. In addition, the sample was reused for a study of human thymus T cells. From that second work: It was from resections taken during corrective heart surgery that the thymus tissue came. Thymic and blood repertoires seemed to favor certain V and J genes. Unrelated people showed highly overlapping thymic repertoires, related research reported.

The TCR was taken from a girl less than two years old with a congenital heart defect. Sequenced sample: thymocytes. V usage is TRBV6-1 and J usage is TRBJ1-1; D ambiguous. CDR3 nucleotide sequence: TGTGCCAGCAGTGAGGGCCCCTGCACTGAAGCTTTCTTT. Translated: CASSEGPCTEAFF.